The 8 T cell receptor beta chains below all came from one sample that was sequenced in a study of blood T cell repertoires in COVID-19. The assay was immunoSEQ multiplex PCR, and TCRdb's table has in-frame clones only and misses some. The data contain 150,000 to 200,000 clones, about 87% of them seen just once; the ten biggest clones take up around 1.6%. Input material: peripheral blood. The source of these receptors is a woman aged 50 to 60 with acute or convalescent COVID-19.

The V call is TRBV30, the J call TRBJ1-1; 11 nucleotides match TRBD1. Unmatched junction bases numbered 6, after V lost 1 base and J lost 5 bases. Germline V gene lookup returns CDR1 GTSNPN and CDR2 SVGIG (reference sequence). CDR3 length equals 15 residues. This chain's CDR3 is CAWSAGTGGGTEAFF. CDR3 coding DNA: TGTGCCTGGAGTGCCGGGACAGGGGGTGGGACTGAAGCTTTCTTT.

The rearrangement joins TRBV20-1 to TRBJ2-7; no clear D. The CDR3 contains 11 residues. CDR1 is DFQATT, CDR2 SNEGSKA, per germline (reference sequence). Trimming left V 2 bases short and J 7 bases short, with 9 bases between. DNA for the CDR3: TGCAGTGCTAGACGCAGTTTTGAGCAGTACTTC. Protein product: CSARRSFEQYF.

J is TRBJ2-1 and V is TRBV21-1; TRBD2 is the table's D call and was not checked against the DNA. TRBV21-1 has pseudogene status. There are 19 residues in the CDR3. The CDR3 loop reads CASSKAGLAGGIWNNEQFF. Here the CDR3 DNA reads TGTGCCAGCAGCAAAGCGGGGCTAGCGGGAGGAATCTGGAACAATGAGCAGTTCTTC.

The table lists this clone with a few counts. This sequence joins TRBV6-2 or TRBV6-3 and TRBJ2-2; a weak D match, TRBD2 (5 bases). The germline V and J ends were trimmed by 4 bases and 3 bases, with 12 bases remaining between them. CDR3 length: 15 residues. Germline values: CDR1 MNHEY, CDR2 SVGEGT. CDR3 coding DNA: TGTGCCAGCAGTTCCCTAGCTGTGTACACCGGGGAGCTGTTTTTT. It translates to CASSSLAVYTGELFF.

The chain is built from TRBV5-4 and TRBJ1-1, with a weak D call TRBD1 (5 bases). The V and J ends lost 0 bases and 5 bases respectively, with 14 bases between them. Germline-derived CDR1 and CDR2 are SGHNT and YYREEE (reference sequence). This CDR3 spans 15 amino acids. CDR3 residues: CASSLAVGEVTEAFF. For the CDR3, the DNA is TGTGCCAGCAGCTTGGCCGTGGGGGAGGTTACTGAAGCTTTCTTT.

The chain joins TRBV5-8 to TRBJ2-5, with D uncertain. Deletions cut 4 bases from V and 4 bases from J, with 8 bases between. The germline gives CDR1 SGHTS, CDR2 YDEGEE. This CDR3 is 12 amino acids long. CDR3 nucleotide sequence: TGTGCCAGCAGCCCTTCTTCAGAGACCCAGTACTTC. Amino acid sequence: CASSPSSETQYF.

The chain links TRBV12-3 or TRBV12-4 to TRBJ2-3, with a possible D match to TRBD2 (6 bases). The CDR3 spans 13 residues. With 3 bases removed from V and 5 bases from J, the gap between germline ends came to 9 bases. CDR3: CASSFGGLDTQYF. CDR3 DNA sequence: TGTGCCAGCAGTTTCGGAGGGCTAGATACGCAGTATTTT.

The V call is TRBV11-3, the J call TRBJ2-3; 7 bases fit TRBD1. V shed 5 bases, J shed 8 bases, and the junction held 10 bases outside the gene matches. The CDR3 totals 14 residues. Germline V lookup: CDR1 SGHNT, CDR2 YENEEA. CDR3 nucleotide sequence: TGTGCCAGCAGCCTCCCGGACAGGTGGGGTACGCAGTATTTT. Residues: CASSLPDRWGTQYF.